This TCR beta chain is drawn from a study of blood T cell repertoires in COVID-19. V was clipped by 2 bases and J by 10 bases, with 17 bases between them. The CDR3 is 14 amino acids. Germline lookup yields CDR1 MNHNY and CDR2 SVGAGI (reference sequence). Profiled with immunoSEQ multiplex PCR; TCRdb holds only in-frame clones, not every one. The sample gives about 200,000 clones, 89% of which show up once; around 6.5% is in the top ten. Sequences were obtained from peripheral blood. This receptor was obtained from a man in his 60s who had recovered from COVID-19. The chain uses TRBV6-6 and TRBJ2-5; a possible D gene is TRBD1 (6 bases). CDR3: CASSYINRERVQYF. CDR3 nucleotides: TGTGCCAGCAGTTACATTAACAGGGAACGGGTCCAGTACTTC.